The clone carrying this TCR beta chain was detected ten times or more. Antigen: not known. MiXCR, run by TCRdb on the reads, gives a single entry per CDR3 protein. The repertoire holds some 350,000 distinct CDR3 sequences, with about 28% as singletons. The entry originates in a study of T cell repertoires in cytomegalovirus infection. As for the study in general: Recently identified HLA-C-restricted CMV epitopes and well-studied HLA-B-restricted CMV epitopes were used by the study. Evidence of both CMV infection and a matching HLA type came from public TCR beta signatures.

Study conclusions and caveats: The ex vivo response showed dominance by HLA-C-restricted CMV-specific TCR beta clonotypes.

Germline lookup yields CDR1 ENHRY and CDR2 SYGVKD. V lost 4 bases and J lost 7, with 19 bases in between. The CDR3 consists of 15 residues. The material was cultured PBMCs, obtained from culture after CMV antigen stimulation. This chain joins TRBV10-3 and TRBJ1-1; perhaps TRBD1 as D (6 bases). The sequence was obtained from a human donor in good health (CMV status not recorded). Some clones in this sample may be carry-over from other donors' samples. The CDR3 DNA sequence: TGTGCCATCAGTGGGTCCCAACAGGGATTTAGTGAAGCTTTCTTT. Its translation is CAISGSQQGFSEAFF.